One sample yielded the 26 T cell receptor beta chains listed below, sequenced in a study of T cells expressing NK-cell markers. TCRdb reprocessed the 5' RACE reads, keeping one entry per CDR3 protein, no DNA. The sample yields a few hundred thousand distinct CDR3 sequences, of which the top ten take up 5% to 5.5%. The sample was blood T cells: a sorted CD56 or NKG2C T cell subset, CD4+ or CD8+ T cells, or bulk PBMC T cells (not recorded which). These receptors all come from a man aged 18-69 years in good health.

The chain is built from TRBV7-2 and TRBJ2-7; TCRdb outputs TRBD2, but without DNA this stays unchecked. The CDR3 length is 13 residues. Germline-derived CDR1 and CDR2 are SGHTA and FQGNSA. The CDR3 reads CASSLGAGWEQYF.

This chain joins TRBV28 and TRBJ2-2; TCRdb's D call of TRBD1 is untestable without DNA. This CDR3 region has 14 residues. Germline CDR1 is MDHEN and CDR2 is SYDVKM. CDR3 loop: CASRGETDTGELFF. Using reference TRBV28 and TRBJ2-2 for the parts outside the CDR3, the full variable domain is DVKVTQSSRYLVKRTGEKVFLECVQDMDHENMFWYRQDPGLGLRLIYFSYDVKMKEKGDIPEGYSVSREKKERFSLILESASTNQTSMYLCASRGETDTGELFFGEGSRLTVL.

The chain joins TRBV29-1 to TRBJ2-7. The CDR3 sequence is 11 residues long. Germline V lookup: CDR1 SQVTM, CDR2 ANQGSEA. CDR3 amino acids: CSVDDGYEQYF.

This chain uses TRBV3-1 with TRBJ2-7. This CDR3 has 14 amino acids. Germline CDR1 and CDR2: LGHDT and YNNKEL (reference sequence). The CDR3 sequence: CASQNRRNSYEQYF.

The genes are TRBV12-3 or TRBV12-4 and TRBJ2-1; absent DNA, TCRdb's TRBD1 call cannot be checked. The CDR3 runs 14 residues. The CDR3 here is CASSVSRVYNEQFF.

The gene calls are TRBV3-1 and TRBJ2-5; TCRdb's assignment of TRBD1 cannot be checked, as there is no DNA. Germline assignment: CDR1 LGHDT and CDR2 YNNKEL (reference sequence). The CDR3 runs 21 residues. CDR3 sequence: CASSQDRGLRSGQGSQETQYF.

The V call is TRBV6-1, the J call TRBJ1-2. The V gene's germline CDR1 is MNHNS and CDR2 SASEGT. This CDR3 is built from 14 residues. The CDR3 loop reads CASSPLGTRGSYTF.

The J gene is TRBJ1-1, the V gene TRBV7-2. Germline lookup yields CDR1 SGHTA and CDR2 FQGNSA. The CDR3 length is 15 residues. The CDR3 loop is CASSLETRPNTEAFF.

CDR3 sequence: CASSPRSPAYTVLADTQYF. The chain has TRBV11-1 and TRBJ2-3; TCRdb calls TRBD1, which cannot be checked without DNA. This CDR3 has 19 amino acids. Germline V CDR1 and CDR2: SGHAT, FQDESV (reference sequence).

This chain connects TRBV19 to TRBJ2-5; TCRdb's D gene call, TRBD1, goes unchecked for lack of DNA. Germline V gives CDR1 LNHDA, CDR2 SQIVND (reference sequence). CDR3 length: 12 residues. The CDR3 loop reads CATRERGETQYF.

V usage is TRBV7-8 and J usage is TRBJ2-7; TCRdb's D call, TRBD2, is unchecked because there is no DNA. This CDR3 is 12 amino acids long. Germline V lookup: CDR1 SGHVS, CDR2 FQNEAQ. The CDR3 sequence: CASSLGRPEQYF.

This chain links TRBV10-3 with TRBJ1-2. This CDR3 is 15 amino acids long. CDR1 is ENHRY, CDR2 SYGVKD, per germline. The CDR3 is CAIYQGSSFNYGYTF.

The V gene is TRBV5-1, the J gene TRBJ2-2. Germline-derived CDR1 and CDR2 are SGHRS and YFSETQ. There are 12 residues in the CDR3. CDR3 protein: CASSSRPGELFF.

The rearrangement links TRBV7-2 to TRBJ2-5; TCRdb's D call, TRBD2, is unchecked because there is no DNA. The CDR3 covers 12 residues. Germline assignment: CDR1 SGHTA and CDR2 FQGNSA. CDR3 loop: CASSGTSGLCYF.

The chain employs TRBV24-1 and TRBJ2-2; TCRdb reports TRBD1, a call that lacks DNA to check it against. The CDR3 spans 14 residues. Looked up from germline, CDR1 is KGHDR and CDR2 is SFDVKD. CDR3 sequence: CATTGHLGTGELFF.

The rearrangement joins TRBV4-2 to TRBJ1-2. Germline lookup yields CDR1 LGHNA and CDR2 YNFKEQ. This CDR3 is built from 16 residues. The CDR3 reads CASSQDSGIRYYGYTF.

The CDR3 here is CASSPRQGGNSPLHF. The chain carries TRBV18 and TRBJ1-6; TCRdb's D call of TRBD1 is untestable without DNA. Germline loops: CDR1 KGHSH, CDR2 LQKENI. This CDR3 spans 15 amino acids.

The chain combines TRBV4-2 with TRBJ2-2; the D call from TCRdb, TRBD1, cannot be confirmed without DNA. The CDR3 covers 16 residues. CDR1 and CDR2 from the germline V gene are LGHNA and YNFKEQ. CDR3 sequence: CASSQGGGPGTGELFF.

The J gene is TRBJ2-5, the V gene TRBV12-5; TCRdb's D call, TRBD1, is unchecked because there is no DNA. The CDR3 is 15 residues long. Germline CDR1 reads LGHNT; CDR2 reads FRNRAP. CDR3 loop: CASSSGQLLQETQYF.

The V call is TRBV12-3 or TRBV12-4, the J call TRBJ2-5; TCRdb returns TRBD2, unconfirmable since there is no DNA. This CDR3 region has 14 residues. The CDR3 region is CASSGAGSLAPQYF.

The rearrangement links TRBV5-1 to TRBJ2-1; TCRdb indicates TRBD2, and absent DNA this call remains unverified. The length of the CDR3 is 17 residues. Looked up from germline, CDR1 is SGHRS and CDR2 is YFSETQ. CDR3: CASSSDISSGGAHEQFF.

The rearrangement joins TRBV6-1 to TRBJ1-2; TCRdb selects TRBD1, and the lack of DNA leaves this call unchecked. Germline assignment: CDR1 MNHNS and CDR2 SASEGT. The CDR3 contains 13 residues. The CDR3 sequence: CASSGDRSTYYTF.

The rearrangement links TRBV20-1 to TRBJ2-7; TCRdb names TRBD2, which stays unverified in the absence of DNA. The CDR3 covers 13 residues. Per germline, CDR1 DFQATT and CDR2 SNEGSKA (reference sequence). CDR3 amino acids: CSAISGGLGEQYF.

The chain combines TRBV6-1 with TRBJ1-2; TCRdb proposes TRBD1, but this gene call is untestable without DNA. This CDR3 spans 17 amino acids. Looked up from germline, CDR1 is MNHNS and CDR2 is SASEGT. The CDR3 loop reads CASSEVGPRRDRVRYTF.

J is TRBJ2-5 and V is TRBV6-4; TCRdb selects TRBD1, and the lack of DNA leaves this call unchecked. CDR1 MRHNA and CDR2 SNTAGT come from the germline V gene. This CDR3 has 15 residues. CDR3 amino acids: CASSGGTGSQETQYF.

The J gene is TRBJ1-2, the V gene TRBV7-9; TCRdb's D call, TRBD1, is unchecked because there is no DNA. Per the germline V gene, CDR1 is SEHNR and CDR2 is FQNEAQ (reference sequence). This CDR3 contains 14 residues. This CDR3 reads CASSPQGIGLGYTF.